The text below deals with one T cell receptor beta chain. Source study methods: Estimation of nucleated cell counts was performed using reference gene primer amplification. Method: immunoSEQ multiplex PCR; TCRdb's copy keeps in-frame clones and lacks some. V, J and clone size reflect that table, while D and trimming were determined from the DNA. The table lists over 70,000 clones, about 88% of them singletons, with 18% in the top ten. These data come from a study of blood T cell repertoires in COVID-19. Study overall: There were acute and convalescent COVID-19 samples, and they came from the United States, Italy and Spain. The analysed material was cDNA or gDNA that came from T cells, B-cell-depleted T cells, or PBMCs.

V shed 10 bases and J shed 8 bases, with 23 bases lying between them. The germline CDR1 and CDR2 sequences are MRHNA and SNTAGT. The CDR3 is 14 residues long. This TCR was recovered from a human donor in a cohort sampled during active COVID-19. The rearrangement uses TRBV6-4 and TRBJ1-2; TRBD1 is a possible D gene (6 bases). Sequencing was carried out using peripheral blood. The CDR3 region is CATQGPGSHGGYTF. In DNA form, the CDR3 reads TGTGCCACCCAGGGGCCGGGTTCCCACGGGGGCTACACCTTC.